The present T cell receptor beta chain was sequenced within a study of CD8 T cells in Susac syndrome. Sequencing of TCR beta was carried out in blood CD8+ and CD4+ T cells. Controls matched for age and sex were healthy donors. CD8+ and CD4+ T cells were negatively isolated; TEMRA cells were FACS-enriched. An amount of RNA that ranged from roughly 0.45 to 1 ug was reverse transcribed with random hexamers. TCRdb used MiXCR to reprocess the immunoSEQ multiplex PCR reads, holding one entry per CDR3 protein. The sample holds about 120,000 distinct CDR3 sequences; about 93% are singletons and the top ten take around 0.1%. Per germline, CDR1 WNHNN and CDR2 SYGVQD (reference sequence). With 6 bases clipped from V and 7 bases from J, the junction kept 13 bases outside the gene matches. The CDR3 consists of 16 residues. This clonotype has just one count.

The sequence was collected from a human donor in good health. The sample comprised CD4+ T cells from PBMCs. V is TRBV10-1 and J is TRBJ2-3, with 10 positions matching TRBD2. CDR3 residues: CASRGGEASGSNTQYF. The CDR3 DNA follows: TGCGCCAGCAGGGGAGGGGAGGCTAGCGGGAGTAATACGCAGTATTTT.